The T cell receptor (beta chain) under discussion was sequenced for a study of T cell changes during pregnancy in multiple sclerosis. The V gene end was trimmed by 2 bases and the J gene end by 12 bases; junction bases not matched to a gene: 2. From germline, CDR1 is MNHNS and CDR2 SASEGT. This CDR3 is built from 11 residues. The protocol was immunoSEQ multiplex PCR, while the TCRdb copy is restricted to in-frame clones and leaves out a portion. The repertoire holds about 68,000 clones, with roughly nine tenths as singletons. This clonotype was sampled from a female donor with multiple sclerosis, enrolled in a pregnancy study. The chain has TRBV6-1 and TRBJ2-5, with TRBD1 identical over 8 bases. The input for sequencing was peripheral blood, taken in the second trimester of pregnancy. Here the CDR3 DNA reads TGTGCCAGCAGTGAAATGGACAGGGAGTACTTC. This translates into CASSEMDREYF.